These T cell receptor beta chains were read from a single sample in a study of T cell responses to AZD1222 COVID-19 vaccine. Libraries were prepared by immunoSEQ multiplex PCR; TCRdb keeps only in-frame clonotypes and omits some of them. Of over 70,000 clones in the sample, 60% to 85% were seen once. The sample consisted of peripheral blood, taken 28 days after the second dose of the MenACWY control vaccine. Source of these receptors: an adult who received the MenACWY meningococcal vaccine as a control. Each CDR3 is given with its conserved first and last residue. D genes are given only for firm matches. Some rows have no size entry. The others give once, few or many, or a class for an expanded clone.

cdr3_aa | cdr3_nt | v_call | d_call | clone_size | j_call
CASSLAGSPANEQFF | TGTGCCAGCAGCTTAGCGGGAAGCCCCGCCAATGAGCAGTTCTTC | TRBV11-2 | NA | few | TRBJ2-1
CSVEVVSGREAFF | TGCAGCGTTGAAGTAGTGTCTGGAAGAGAAGCTTTCTTT | TRBV29-1 | NA | few | TRBJ1-1
CASSHKSSTVIQYF | TGTGCCAGCAGCCATAAGAGCTCAACTGTCATTCAGTACTTC | TRBV3-1/TRBV3-2 | NA | NA | TRBJ2-4
CASSPGDRAWDGYTF | TGTGCCAGCAGCCCTGGGGACAGGGCCTGGGATGGCTACACCTTC | TRBV6-2/TRBV6-3 | TRBD1 | NA | TRBJ1-2
CASSLVSGAGAGELFF | TGTGCCAGCAGCTTAGTTTCGGGAGCGGGTGCCGGGGAGCTGTTTTTT | TRBV11-2 | NA | NA | TRBJ2-2
CASSILQGDQPQHF | TGTGCCAGTAGTATCCTGCAGGGCGATCAGCCCCAGCATTTT | TRBV19 | NA | NA | TRBJ1-5
CASSEADSFGKLFF | TGCGCCAGCAGTGAGGCCGACAGTTTTGGAAAACTGTTTTTT | TRBV10-1 | NA | NA | TRBJ1-4
CAWSVGGASNQPQHF | TGTGCCTGGAGTGTAGGGGGGGCTAGCAATCAGCCCCAGCATTTT | TRBV30 | NA | NA | TRBJ1-5
CASSFHQNGAGELFF | TGTGCCAGCAGCTTTCACCAGAACGGGGCCGGGGAGCTGTTTTTT | TRBV5-4 | NA | NA | TRBJ2-2
CASSLTGGDNEKLFF | TGCGCCAGCAGCCTTACAGGGGGAGATAATGAAAAACTGTTTTTT | TRBV5-1 | TRBD1 | NA | TRBJ1-4
CAWSTDAWRGYTF | TGTGCCTGGAGTACCGACGCCTGGCGGGGCTACACCTTC | TRBV30 | NA | few | TRBJ1-2
CASSVSGQAGELFF | TGTGCCAGTAGTGTCTCAGGGCAGGCCGGGGAGCTGTTTTTT | TRBV19 | NA | NA | TRBJ2-2
CASSLSRGPNQPQHF | TGCGCCAGCAGCCTATCCAGAGGACCAAATCAGCCCCAGCATTTT | TRBV4-1 | NA | NA | TRBJ1-5
CASSAWWDRANQETQYF | TGTGCCAGTAGTGCGTGGTGGGACAGGGCTAATCAAGAGACCCAGTACTTC | TRBV19 | TRBD1 | NA | TRBJ2-5
CASSWKQGASEAFF | TGCGCCAGCAGCTGGAAACAGGGGGCCTCTGAAGCTTTCTTT | TRBV5-1 | TRBD1 | NA | TRBJ1-1
CASSSGLGGTDTQYF | TGTGCCAGCAGCTCCGGACTAGGCGGCACAGATACGCAGTATTTT | TRBV7-3 | TRBD2 | once | TRBJ2-3
CASSPSGGSNQPQHF | TGTGCCAGTAGTCCGAGCGGGGGAAGCAATCAGCCCCAGCATTTT | TRBV19 | NA | NA | TRBJ1-5
CASSQAEGSSGNTIYF | TGTGCCAGCAGCCAAGCCGAAGGGAGCTCTGGAAACACCATATATTTT | TRBV14 | NA | NA | TRBJ1-3
CASSLSGALGEQYF | TGTGCCAGCAGCCTATCGGGGGCTTTGGGAGAGCAGTACTTC | TRBV28 | NA | NA | TRBJ2-7
CASSLEGRGYNEQFF | TGTGCCAGCAGCTTAGAGGGCAGGGGTTACAATGAGCAGTTCTTC | TRBV7-9 | NA | NA | TRBJ2-1
CASSGHQVGTEAFF | TGTGCCAGCAGTGGACACCAGGTTGGTACTGAAGCTTTCTTT | TRBV2 | NA | NA | TRBJ1-1
CASSQGTKRGYTF | TGTGCCAGCAGCCAAGGGACTAAACGGGGCTACACCTTC | TRBV14 | NA | NA | TRBJ1-2
CASSLYGTGDSDTQYF | TGTGCCAGCAGCTTATATGGGACAGGGGATTCAGATACGCAGTATTTT | TRBV11-3 | TRBD1 | NA | TRBJ2-3
CASSYEGNQPQHF | TGTGCCAGCAGTTACGAGGGCAATCAGCCCCAGCATTTT | TRBV6-5 | NA | NA | TRBJ1-5
CASSQGAEQFF | TGTGCCAGCAGCCAGGGGGCTGAGCAGTTCTTC | TRBV3-1/TRBV3-2 | NA | NA | TRBJ2-1
CASSFALRTSGNYNEQFF | TGCGCCAGCAGCTTTGCACTCAGGACTAGCGGGAATTACAATGAGCAGTTCTTC | TRBV5-1 | TRBD2 | once | TRBJ2-1
CASSQNNEQFF | TGCGCCAGCAGCCAGAACAATGAGCAGTTCTTC | TRBV5-1 | NA | few | TRBJ2-1
CASSAGTHGTDTQYF | TGTGCCAGCAGCGCCGGGACTCATGGCACAGATACGCAGTATTTT | TRBV9 | NA | NA | TRBJ2-3
CASSFSAGVRDTQYF | TGTGCCAGCAGCTTCTCGGCGGGGGTGAGAGATACGCAGTATTTT | TRBV5-4 | TRBD2 | NA | TRBJ2-3
CASSLVAAYEQYF | TGTGCCAGCAGCTTGGTGGCCGCCTACGAGCAGTACTTC | TRBV5-6 | NA | NA | TRBJ2-7
CATKKGAVPNTEAFF | TGTGCCACCAAGAAAGGGGCGGTCCCGAACACTGAAGCTTTCTTT | TRBV15 | NA | few | TRBJ1-1
CASSLDTHEQYF | TGCGCCAGCAGCTTGGACACCCACGAGCAGTACTTC | TRBV5-1 | NA | NA | TRBJ2-7
CASSMALGTGNTIYF | TGTGCCAGTAGTATGGCGCTTGGGACTGGAAACACCATATATTTT | TRBV19 | NA | NA | TRBJ1-3
CASSESGHRNQPQHF | TGCGCCAGCAGTGAGTCAGGGCATCGAAATCAGCCCCAGCATTTT | TRBV10-2 | NA | once | TRBJ1-5
CASSYPGGNTEAFF | TGTGCCAGCAGTTACCCGGGGGGAAACACTGAAGCTTTCTTT | TRBV6-2/TRBV6-3 | NA | NA | TRBJ1-1
CASSLDGGGSYEQYF | TGTGCCAGCAGCTTGGACGGGGGAGGCTCCTACGAGCAGTACTTC | TRBV7-9 | NA | NA | TRBJ2-7
CASSPTAHEQYF | TGTGCCAGCAGCCCTACCGCTCACGAGCAGTACTTC | TRBV11-2 | NA | NA | TRBJ2-7
CASSRRQGGDYGYTF | TGTGCCAGCAGCCGAAGGCAGGGAGGGGACTATGGCTACACCTTC | TRBV3-1/TRBV3-2 | NA | NA | TRBJ1-2
CASSPTGLAGAGEQFF | TGTGCCAGCAGCCCAACGGGACTAGCGGGAGCGGGGGAGCAGTTCTTC | TRBV7-9 | TRBD2 | NA | TRBJ2-1
CASSQEGVAGPYEQYF | TGTGCCAGCAGCCAAGAAGGGGTAGCGGGACCCTACGAGCAGTACTTC | TRBV3-1/TRBV3-2 | TRBD2 | NA | TRBJ2-7
CASSFSGHSTDTQYF | TGTGCCAGCAGTTTTAGCGGGCATAGCACAGATACGCAGTATTTT | TRBV9 | TRBD2 | once | TRBJ2-3
CASKDGGREDTQYF | TGCGCCAGCAAAGACGGGGGTCGGGAAGATACGCAGTATTTT | TRBV5-1 | NA | NA | TRBJ2-3
CSAAPYEQYF | TGCAGTGCTGCCCCGTACGAGCAGTACTTC | TRBV20-1 | NA | NA | TRBJ2-7
CSCGLGTEAFF | TGCAGCTGCGGACTGGGAACTGAAGCTTTCTTT | TRBV29-1 | NA | once | TRBJ1-1
CASMGGRDTQYF | TGTGCCAGCATGGGGGGGAGGGATACGCAGTATTTT | TRBV2 | TRBD2 | NA | TRBJ2-3
CASSRGQNQETQYF | TGCGCCAGCAGCCGGGGACAGAACCAAGAGACCCAGTACTTC | TRBV5-1 | TRBD1 | once | TRBJ2-5
CASHRDNNQPQHF | TGTGCCAGCCACAGGGACAACAATCAGCCCCAGCATTTT | TRBV2 | NA | once | TRBJ1-5
CASSWTLSRPEAFF | TGTGCCAGCAGTTGGACCCTGAGCCGGCCTGAAGCTTTCTTT | TRBV28 | NA | once | TRBJ1-1
CASRPLAGGLSTDTQYF | TGTGCCAGCCGGCCCCTAGCGGGGGGGCTTAGCACAGATACGCAGTATTTT | TRBV21-1 | NA | many | TRBJ2-3
CASSDRDRGRAFF | TGTGCCAGTAGCGACCGGGACAGGGGAAGAGCTTTCTTT | TRBV19 | TRBD1 | many | TRBJ1-1
CASSERGLTYEQYF | TGTGCCAGCAGTGAAAGGGGGTTAACCTACGAGCAGTACTTC | TRBV6-1 | NA | few | TRBJ2-7
CASYSASADNTEAFF | TGTGCCAGCTACTCAGCGAGTGCAGATAACACTGAAGCTTTCTTT | TRBV6-5 | NA | NA | TRBJ1-1
CASSLRQASYNEQFF | TGTGCCAGCAGCTTAAGACAGGCTAGTTACAATGAGCAGTTCTTC | TRBV7-3 | NA | few | TRBJ2-1
CASSLGTGGRYGYTF | TGTGCCAGCAGCTTGGGGACAGGGGGAAGGTATGGCTACACCTTC | TRBV5-5 | TRBD1 | NA | TRBJ1-2
CASSRSGTAETQYF | TGCGCCAGCAGCCGATCCGGGACAGCCGAGACCCAGTACTTC | TRBV5-1 | TRBD1 | NA | TRBJ2-5